Listed below are T cell receptor beta chains from one sample, sequenced in a study of T cells in localized non-small cell lung cancer. Clones were read by immunoSEQ multiplex PCR, and TCRdb kept only the in-frame ones, dropping some. The sample lists around 18,000 clones, over 80% occurring once. The sequenced sample was peripheral blood, obtained before any cancer treatment. All receptors come from a female donor of 60 years or more with stage I lung adenocarcinoma. The conserved cysteine and the conserved F or W are not part of the CDR3 here.

j_call: TRBJ1-3; cdr3_length: 13; v_call: TRBV5-4; cdr3_aa: ASSFSGTGVNTIY
j_call: TRBJ1-4; cdr3_length: 11; v_call: TRBV13; cdr3_aa: ASSLGHNEKLF
j_call: TRBJ1-2; cdr3_length: 14; v_call: TRBV2; cdr3_aa: ASSESQTGNNYGYT
j_call: TRBJ1-1; cdr3_length: 10; v_call: TRBV5-6; cdr3_aa: ASTSSGGLAF
j_call: TRBJ1-4; cdr3_length: 13; v_call: TRBV14; cdr3_aa: ASSQGTGGIRELF
j_call: TRBJ1-4; cdr3_length: 11; v_call: TRBV27; cdr3_aa: ASSRTGNEKLF
j_call: TRBJ2-3; cdr3_length: 15; v_call: TRBV12-5; cdr3_aa: ASALELGQALAATQY
j_call: TRBJ2-5; cdr3_length: 12; v_call: TRBV5-1; cdr3_aa: ASSNPQGQETQY
j_call: TRBJ2-2; cdr3_length: 12; v_call: TRBV19; cdr3_aa: ASSPGTYTGELF
j_call: TRBJ2-3; cdr3_length: 11; v_call: TRBV7-8; cdr3_aa: AGASGVTDTQY
j_call: TRBJ2-5; cdr3_length: 13; v_call: TRBV4-2; cdr3_aa: ASSQESRYQETQY
j_call: TRBJ1-2; cdr3_length: 12; v_call: TRBV6-6; cdr3_aa: ASSSPDRGFGYT
j_call: TRBJ2-1; cdr3_length: 9; v_call: TRBV10-3; cdr3_aa: AIRAYNEQF
j_call: TRBJ1-1; cdr3_length: 11; v_call: TRBV18; cdr3_aa: ASSQDGNTEAF
j_call: TRBJ1-2; cdr3_length: 13; v_call: TRBV9; cdr3_aa: ASSVESGPSYGYT
j_call: TRBJ1-6; cdr3_length: 10; v_call: TRBV9; cdr3_aa: ASSGGDSPLH
j_call: TRBJ1-2; cdr3_length: 13; v_call: TRBV19; cdr3_aa: ASTNPGTGIYGYT
j_call: TRBJ2-7; cdr3_length: 11; v_call: TRBV10-1; cdr3_aa: ASSGGVGYEQY
j_call: TRBJ1-5; cdr3_length: 11; v_call: TRBV6-1; cdr3_aa: ASRVPEGQPQH
j_call: TRBJ2-5; cdr3_length: 14; v_call: TRBV30; cdr3_aa: AWAARRRGSEETQY
j_call: TRBJ2-7; cdr3_length: 15; v_call: TRBV4-1; cdr3_aa: ASSHPGLAGVSYEQY
j_call: TRBJ2-5; cdr3_length: 13; v_call: TRBV4-1; cdr3_aa: ASSQLGGARETQY
j_call: TRBJ2-5; cdr3_length: 12; v_call: TRBV6-1; cdr3_aa: ASSEAGGRETQY
j_call: TRBJ1-5; cdr3_length: 10; v_call: TRBV27; cdr3_aa: ASSLQGQPQH
j_call: TRBJ1-2; cdr3_length: 12; v_call: TRBV7-8; cdr3_aa: ASSLVRDSYGYT
j_call: TRBJ2-1; cdr3_length: 14; v_call: TRBV5-4; cdr3_aa: ASSLPDRGSLNEQF
j_call: TRBJ2-3; cdr3_length: 9; v_call: TRBV2; cdr3_aa: ASSAQATQY
j_call: TRBJ2-7; cdr3_length: 12; v_call: TRBV19; cdr3_aa: ASSTSGTGVEQY
j_call: TRBJ2-7; cdr3_length: 13; v_call: TRBV6-1; cdr3_aa: ASSHYSGRNYEQY
j_call: TRBJ1-6; cdr3_length: 12; v_call: TRBV2; cdr3_aa: ASRTGGHNSPLH
j_call: TRBJ2-1; cdr3_length: 16; v_call: TRBV7-9; cdr3_aa: ASSTWDSLQRSYNEQF
j_call: TRBJ1-2; cdr3_length: 9; v_call: TRBV6-5; cdr3_aa: ASRGLYGYT
j_call: TRBJ1-2; cdr3_length: 12; v_call: TRBV19; cdr3_aa: ASSSTGGSGGYT
j_call: TRBJ2-7; cdr3_length: 13; v_call: TRBV5-1; cdr3_aa: ASSPLQGLDYEQY
j_call: TRBJ2-7; cdr3_length: 10; v_call: TRBV2; cdr3_aa: ASSWTPYEQY
j_call: TRBJ2-2; cdr3_length: 12; v_call: TRBV6-5; cdr3_aa: ASWTSGATGELF
j_call: TRBJ2-7; cdr3_length: 15; v_call: TRBV28; cdr3_aa: ASSLWRGDRGSYEQY
j_call: TRBJ1-1; cdr3_length: 11; v_call: TRBV7-9; cdr3_aa: ASSSTTGGVAF
j_call: TRBJ1-1; cdr3_length: 11; v_call: TRBV2; cdr3_aa: ASSRDKNTEAF
j_call: TRBJ2-5; cdr3_length: 12; v_call: TRBV15; cdr3_aa: ATGSQRVAETQY
j_call: TRBJ1-2; cdr3_length: 14; v_call: TRBV11-2; cdr3_aa: ASSLVGGSARYGYT
j_call: TRBJ2-5; cdr3_length: 13; v_call: TRBV5-1; cdr3_aa: ASSTAVGFQETQY
j_call: TRBJ1-3; cdr3_length: 12; v_call: TRBV6-1; cdr3_aa: ASIVGGLGNTIY
j_call: TRBJ2-7; cdr3_length: 11; v_call: TRBV6-1; cdr3_aa: ASRTGQAYEQY
j_call: TRBJ2-6; cdr3_length: 12; v_call: TRBV5-5; cdr3_aa: ASSLSARANVLT
j_call: TRBJ2-7; cdr3_length: 10; v_call: TRBV19; cdr3_aa: ASSSGPYEQY
j_call: TRBJ2-4; cdr3_length: 14; v_call: TRBV12-2; cdr3_aa: ASRLTSGGAKNIQY
j_call: TRBJ1-1; cdr3_length: 10; v_call: TRBV29-1; cdr3_aa: SVKGIGTEAF
j_call: TRBJ2-2; cdr3_length: 11; v_call: TRBV13; cdr3_aa: ASSPRGTGELF
j_call: TRBJ1-2; cdr3_length: 17; v_call: TRBV7-9; cdr3_aa: ASSPPKRSTRPPGYGYT
j_call: TRBJ1-2; cdr3_length: 13; v_call: TRBV11-2; cdr3_aa: ASSRQGTANYGYT
j_call: TRBJ1-2; cdr3_length: 10; v_call: TRBV2; cdr3_aa: ATRAGGYGYT
j_call: TRBJ2-3; cdr3_length: 12; v_call: TRBV6-1; cdr3_aa: ASSATGGADTQY
j_call: TRBJ2-1; cdr3_length: 12; v_call: TRBV5-6; cdr3_aa: ASSLGGDRNEQF
j_call: TRBJ1-1; cdr3_length: 12; v_call: TRBV2; cdr3_aa: ASSGAVMNTEAF
j_call: TRBJ1-6; cdr3_length: 12; v_call: TRBV9; cdr3_aa: ASSVADFSSPLH
j_call: TRBJ2-6; cdr3_length: 12; v_call: TRBV9; cdr3_aa: ASSVAPLANVLT
j_call: TRBJ1-2; cdr3_length: 12; v_call: TRBV30; cdr3_aa: AWSVRQGGYGYT